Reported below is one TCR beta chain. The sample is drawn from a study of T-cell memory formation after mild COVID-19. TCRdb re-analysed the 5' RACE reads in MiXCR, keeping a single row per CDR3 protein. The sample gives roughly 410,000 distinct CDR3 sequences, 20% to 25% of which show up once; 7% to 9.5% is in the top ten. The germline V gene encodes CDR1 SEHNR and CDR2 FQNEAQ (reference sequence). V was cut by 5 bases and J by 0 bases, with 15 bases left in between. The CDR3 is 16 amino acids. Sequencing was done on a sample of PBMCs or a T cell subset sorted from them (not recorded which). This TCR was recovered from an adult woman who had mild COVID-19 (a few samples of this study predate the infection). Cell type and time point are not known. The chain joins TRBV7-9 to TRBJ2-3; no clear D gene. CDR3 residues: CASSPPQLISTDTQYF. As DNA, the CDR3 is TGTGCCAGCAGCCCCCCCCAGCTAATTAGCACAGATACGCAGTATTTT.